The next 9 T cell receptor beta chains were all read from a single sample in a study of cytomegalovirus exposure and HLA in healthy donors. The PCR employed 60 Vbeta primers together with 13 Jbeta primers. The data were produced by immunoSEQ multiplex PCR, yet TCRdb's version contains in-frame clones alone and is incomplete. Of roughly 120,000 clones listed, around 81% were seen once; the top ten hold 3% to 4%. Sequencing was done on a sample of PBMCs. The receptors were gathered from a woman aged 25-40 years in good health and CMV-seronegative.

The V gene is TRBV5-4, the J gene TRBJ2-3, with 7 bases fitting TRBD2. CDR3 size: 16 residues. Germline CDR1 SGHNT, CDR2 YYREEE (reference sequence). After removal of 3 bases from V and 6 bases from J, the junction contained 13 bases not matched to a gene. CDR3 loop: CASSWKRGGPPDTQYF. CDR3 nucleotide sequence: TGTGCCAGCAGCTGGAAGAGGGGAGGGCCCCCCGATACGCAGTATTTT.

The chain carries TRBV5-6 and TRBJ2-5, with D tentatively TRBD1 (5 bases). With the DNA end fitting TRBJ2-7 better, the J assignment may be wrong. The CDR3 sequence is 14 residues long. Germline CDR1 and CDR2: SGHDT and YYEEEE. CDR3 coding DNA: TGTGCCAGCAGCCAACGGACATCATCCTACGAGCAGTACTTC. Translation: CASSQRTSSYEQYF.

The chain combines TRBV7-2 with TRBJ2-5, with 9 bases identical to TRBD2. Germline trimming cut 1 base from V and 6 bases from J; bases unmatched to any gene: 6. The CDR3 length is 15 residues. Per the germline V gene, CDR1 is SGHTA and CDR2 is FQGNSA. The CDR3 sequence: CASSLGSGRKKTQYF. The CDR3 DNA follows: TGTGCCAGCAGCTTAGGAAGCGGGAGGAAAAAGACCCAGTACTTC. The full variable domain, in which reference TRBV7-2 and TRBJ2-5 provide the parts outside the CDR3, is GAGVSQSPSNKVTEKGKDVELRCDPISGHTALYWYRQSLGQGLEFLIYFQGNSAPDKSGLPSDRFSAERTGGSVSTLTIQRTQQEDSAVYLCASSLGSGRKKTQYFGPGTRLLVL.

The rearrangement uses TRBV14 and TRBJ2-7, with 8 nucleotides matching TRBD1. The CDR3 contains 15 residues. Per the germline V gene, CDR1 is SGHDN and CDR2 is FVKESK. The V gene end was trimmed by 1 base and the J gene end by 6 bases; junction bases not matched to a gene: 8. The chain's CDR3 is CASSQVIGQGGEQYF. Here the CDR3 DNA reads TGTGCCAGCAGCCAAGTTATAGGACAGGGTGGCGAGCAGTACTTC.

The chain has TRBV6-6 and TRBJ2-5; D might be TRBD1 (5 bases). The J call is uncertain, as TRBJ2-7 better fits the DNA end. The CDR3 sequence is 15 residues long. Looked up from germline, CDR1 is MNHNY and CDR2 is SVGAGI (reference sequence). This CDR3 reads CASSYSLGLWNEQYF. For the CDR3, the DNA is TGTGCCAGCAGTTACTCGTTGGGGCTTTGGAACGAGCAGTACTTC.

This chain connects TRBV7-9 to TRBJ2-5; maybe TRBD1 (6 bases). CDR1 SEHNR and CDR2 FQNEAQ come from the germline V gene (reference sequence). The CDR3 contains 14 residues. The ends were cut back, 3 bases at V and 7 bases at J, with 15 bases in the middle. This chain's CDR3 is CASSLAAQGRTQYF. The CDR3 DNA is TGTGCCAGCAGCTTGGCAGCACAGGGAAGGACCCAGTACTTC.

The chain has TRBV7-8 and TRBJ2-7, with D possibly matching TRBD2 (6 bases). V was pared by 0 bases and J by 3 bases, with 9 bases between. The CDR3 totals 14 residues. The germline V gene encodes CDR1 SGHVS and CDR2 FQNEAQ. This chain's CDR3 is CASSLARRGYEQYF. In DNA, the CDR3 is TGTGCCAGCAGCTTAGCCAGGAGGGGCTACGAGCAGTACTTC.

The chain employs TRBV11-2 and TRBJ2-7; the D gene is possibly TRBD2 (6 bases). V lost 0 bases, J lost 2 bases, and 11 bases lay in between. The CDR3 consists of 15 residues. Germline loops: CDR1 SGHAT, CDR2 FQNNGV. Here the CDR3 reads CASSLELARTYEQYF. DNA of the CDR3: TGTGCCAGCAGCTTAGAACTAGCTCGGACCTACGAGCAGTACTTC.

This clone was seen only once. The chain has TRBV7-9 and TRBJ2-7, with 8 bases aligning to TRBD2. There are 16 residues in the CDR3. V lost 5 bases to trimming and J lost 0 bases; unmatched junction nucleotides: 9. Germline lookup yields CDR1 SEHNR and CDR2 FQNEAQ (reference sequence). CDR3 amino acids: CASSASGRVLSYEQYF. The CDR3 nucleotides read TGTGCCAGCAGCGCTAGCGGGCGTGTCCTCTCCTACGAGCAGTACTTC.